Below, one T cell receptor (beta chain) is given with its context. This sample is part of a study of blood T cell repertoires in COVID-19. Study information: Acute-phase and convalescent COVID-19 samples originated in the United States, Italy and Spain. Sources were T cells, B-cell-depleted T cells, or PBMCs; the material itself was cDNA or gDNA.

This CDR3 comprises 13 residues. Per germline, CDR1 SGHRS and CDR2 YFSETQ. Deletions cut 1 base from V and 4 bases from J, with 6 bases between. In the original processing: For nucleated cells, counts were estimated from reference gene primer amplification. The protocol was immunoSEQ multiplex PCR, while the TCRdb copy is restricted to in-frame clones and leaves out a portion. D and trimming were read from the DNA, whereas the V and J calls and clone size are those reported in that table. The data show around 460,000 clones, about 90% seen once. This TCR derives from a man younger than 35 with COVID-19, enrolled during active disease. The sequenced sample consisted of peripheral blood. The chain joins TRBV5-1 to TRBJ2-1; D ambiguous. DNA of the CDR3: TGCGCCAGCAGCTTGTCCCCTTACAATGAGCAGTTCTTC. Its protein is CASSLSPYNEQFF.